In its sample, the clone carrying this T cell receptor (beta chain) was seen a few times. TCRdb re-derived calls from the RACE reads in MiXCR, one entry per CDR3 protein. The repertoire holds approximately 73,000 distinct CDR3 sequences, around a tenth seen once, with under 1.5% in the top ten. This entry is derived from a study of human T cells and chemical hapten exposure. The time point: patch test 1, 2 weeks after DPC sensitization. Treatment reported: therapeutic diphenylcyclopropenone sensitization with weekly scalp DPC. With 0 bases removed from V and 8 bases from J, the gap between germline ends came to 12 bases. The CDR3 covers 14 residues. Germline V CDR1 and CDR2: SGHKS, YYEKEE (reference sequence).

Specimen: whole blood, collected in connection with sensitization to the hapten diphenylcyclopropenone (DPC). This chain links TRBV5-5 with TRBJ2-1, with D unresolved. The clonotype was recovered from a woman between 50 and 59 years old with alopecia areata. Some clones in this sample may be carry-over from other donors' samples. CDR3 loop: CASSLGVGLDEQFF. The CDR3 bases are TGTGCCAGCAGCTTGGGGGTAGGTCTGGATGAGCAGTTCTTC.